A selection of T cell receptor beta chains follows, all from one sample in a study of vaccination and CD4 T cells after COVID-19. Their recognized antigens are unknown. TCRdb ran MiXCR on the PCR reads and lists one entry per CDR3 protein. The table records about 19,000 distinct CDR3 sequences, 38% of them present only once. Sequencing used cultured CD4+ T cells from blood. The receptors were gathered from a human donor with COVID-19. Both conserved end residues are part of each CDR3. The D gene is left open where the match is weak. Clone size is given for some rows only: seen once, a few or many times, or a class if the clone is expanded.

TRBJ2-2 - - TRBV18 CASSPVNTGELFF TGTGCCAGCTCACCAGTGAACACCGGGGAGCTGTTTTTT
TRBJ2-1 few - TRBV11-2 CASRLSRGEQFF TGTGCCAGCAGATTAAGTCGAGGGGAGCAGTTCTTC
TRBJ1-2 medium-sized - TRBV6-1 CASRSRDMINYGYTF TGTGCCAGCAGATCCCGGGACATGATCAACTATGGCTACACCTTC
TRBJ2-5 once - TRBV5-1 CASSTQGQPKKTQYF TGCGCCAGCAGCACACAAGGACAGCCCAAGAAGACCCAGTACTTC
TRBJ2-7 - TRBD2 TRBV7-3 CASSFSGGPLYEQYF TGTGCCAGCAGCTTTTCGGGGGGGCCTCTCTACGAGCAGTACTTC
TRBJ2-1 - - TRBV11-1 CASSRPALNEQFF TGTGCCAGCAGCCGACCCGCCCTCAATGAGCAGTTCTTC
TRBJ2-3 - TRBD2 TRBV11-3 CASSSGGGASTDTQYF TGTGCCAGCAGCTCTGGCGGGGGGGCCTCCACAGATACGCAGTATTTT
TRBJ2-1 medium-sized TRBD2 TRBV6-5 CASSYRGGYNEQFF TGTGCCAGCAGTTATCGCGGGGGTTACAATGAGCAGTTCTTC
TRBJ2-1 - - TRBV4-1 CASSQDSGLAHNEQFF TGCGCCAGCAGCCAAGATTCAGGGCTAGCGCACAATGAGCAGTTCTTC
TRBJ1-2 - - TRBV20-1 CSAPTRGVGYTF TGCAGTGCTCCGACACGGGGGGTAGGCTACACCTTC
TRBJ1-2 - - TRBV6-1 CASSEAGGGYGYTF TGTGCCAGCAGTGAAGCGGGGGGGGGCTATGGCTACACCTTC